The clone carrying this T cell receptor (beta chain) was counted many times. Indicated time point: patch test 1, 2 weeks after DPC sensitization. Treatment: therapeutic diphenylcyclopropenone sensitization with weekly scalp DPC. The source of the sample is a study of human T cells and chemical hapten exposure. MiXCR, run by TCRdb on the RACE reads, gives a single entry per CDR3 protein. The sample includes some 340,000 distinct CDR3 sequences, around 7% of them seen just once. Trimming shortened V by 6 bases and J by 3 bases, and 18 bases separated the two germline ends. The CDR3 totals 14 residues. The germline V gene encodes CDR1 DFQATT and CDR2 SNEGSKA (reference sequence).

The TCR sequence derives from a woman aged 18-30 years with alopecia areata. Some clones in this sample may be carry-over from other donors' samples. The input for sequencing was whole blood, taken in connection with sensitization to the hapten diphenylcyclopropenone (DPC). V and J are TRBV20-1 and TRBJ2-7; D is undetermined. The CDR3 is CSATGRYSFYEQYF. The CDR3 DNA follows: TGCAGTGCGACCGGCCGTTACAGCTTCTACGAGCAGTACTTC.